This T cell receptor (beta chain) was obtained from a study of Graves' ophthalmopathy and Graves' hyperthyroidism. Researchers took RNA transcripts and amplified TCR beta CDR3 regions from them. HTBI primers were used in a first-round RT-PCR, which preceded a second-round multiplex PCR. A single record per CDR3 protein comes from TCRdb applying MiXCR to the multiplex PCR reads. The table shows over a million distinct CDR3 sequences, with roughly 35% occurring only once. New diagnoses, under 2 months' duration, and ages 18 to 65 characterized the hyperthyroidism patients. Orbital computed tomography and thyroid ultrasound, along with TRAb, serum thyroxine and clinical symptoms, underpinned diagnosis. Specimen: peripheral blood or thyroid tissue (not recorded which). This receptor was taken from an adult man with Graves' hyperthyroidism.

In DNA, the CDR3 is TGTGCCAGCATCGAACAACAGGGCACAGATACGCAGTATTTT. Protein: CASIEQQGTDTQYF. The chain joins TRBV7-2 to TRBJ2-3, with D perhaps TRBD1 (5 bases). V shed 7 bases and J shed 1 base, with 12 bases lying between them. Germline values: CDR1 SGHTA, CDR2 FQGNSA. The CDR3 has 14 residues.